This entry concerns a single T cell receptor beta chain. As yet, its antigen is unknown. V lost 4 bases and J 4 bases, leaving 16 bases between the germline ends. The CDR3 covers 15 residues. Germline V gives CDR1 SEHNR, CDR2 FQNEAQ (reference sequence). These data come from a study of cytomegalovirus exposure and HLA in healthy donors. Study background: In an earlier analysis, almost 120 million unique TCR beta sequences were found from approximately 190 million T cells. Study observations and caveats: Prior analysis indicated that the majority of TCR beta V segments exhibited productivity approximately 90% or approximately 30% of the time. TCR beta V- and J-gene trimming, according to a later analysis, was linked to a missense DCLRE1C variant.

PCR involved 60 Vbeta and 13 Jbeta primers. TCRdb's copy holds only in-frame clones and misses some; the assay was immunoSEQ multiplex PCR. Of about 160,000 clones in the sample, roughly 72% were seen once. This receptor was taken from a man in his forties in good health and CMV-seropositive. The sequenced sample consisted of PBMCs. V usage is TRBV7-9 and J usage is TRBJ1-1; D perhaps matches TRBD1 (6 bases). CDR3 protein: CASSSSRDTATEAFF. In DNA form, the CDR3 reads TGTGCCAGCAGCTCGAGTAGGGACACAGCCACTGAAGCTTTCTTT.